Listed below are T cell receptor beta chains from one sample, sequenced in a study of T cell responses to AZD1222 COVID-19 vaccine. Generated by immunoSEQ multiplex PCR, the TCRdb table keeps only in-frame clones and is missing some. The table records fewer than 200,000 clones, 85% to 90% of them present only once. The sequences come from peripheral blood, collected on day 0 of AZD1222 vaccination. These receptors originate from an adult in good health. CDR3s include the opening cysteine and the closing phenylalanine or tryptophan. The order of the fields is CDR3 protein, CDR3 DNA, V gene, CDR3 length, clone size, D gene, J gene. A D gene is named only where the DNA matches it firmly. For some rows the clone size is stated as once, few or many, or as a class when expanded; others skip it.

CDR3aa: CSGGEGETQYF
CDR3nt: TGCAGCGGAGGGGAGGGGGAGACCCAGTACTTC
v_gene: TRBV29-1
len: 11
abundance: .
d_gene: TRBD2
j_gene: TRBJ2-5

CDR3aa: CASSPGTPLVGDTQYF
CDR3nt: TGTGCCAGCAGCCCCGGGACTCCTCTAGTGGGGGATACGCAGTATTTT
v_gene: TRBV11-2
len: 16
abundance: .
d_gene: .
j_gene: TRBJ2-3

CDR3aa: CAWSSPWTGGVYEQYF
CDR3nt: TGTGCCTGGAGTTCCCCATGGACAGGGGGGGTCTACGAGCAGTACTTC
v_gene: TRBV30
len: 16
abundance: .
d_gene: TRBD1
j_gene: TRBJ2-7

CDR3aa: CASRGSEISGYTF
CDR3nt: TGTGCCAGCAGGGGGAGTGAAATCTCTGGCTACACCTTC
v_gene: TRBV2
len: 13
abundance: .
d_gene: .
j_gene: TRBJ1-2

CDR3aa: CASSMFWGIKEKLFF
CDR3nt: TGTGCCAGTAGTATGTTTTGGGGAATTAAGGAAAAACTGTTTTTT
v_gene: TRBV19
len: 15
abundance: .
d_gene: .
j_gene: TRBJ1-4

CDR3aa: CASSLSTGPSSGANVLTF
CDR3nt: TGCGCCAGCAGCTTGTCGACAGGGCCCAGCTCTGGGGCCAACGTCCTGACTTTC
v_gene: TRBV5-1
len: 18
abundance: .
d_gene: TRBD1
j_gene: TRBJ2-6

CDR3aa: CSASPIAPGQGNGGLFF
CDR3nt: TGCAGTGCTAGTCCCATCGCACCGGGACAGGGGAATGGAGGACTGTTTTTT
v_gene: TRBV20-1
len: 17
abundance: .
d_gene: TRBD1
j_gene: TRBJ1-4

CDR3aa: CASSDPGLNTEAFF
CDR3nt: TGTGCCAGCAGTGACCCGGGATTGAACACTGAAGCTTTCTTT
v_gene: TRBV6-1
len: 14
abundance: .
d_gene: .
j_gene: TRBJ1-1

CDR3aa: CASSPPQEKKLFF
CDR3nt: TGTGCCAGCTCACCGCCCCAGGAGAAAAAACTGTTTTTT
v_gene: TRBV18
len: 13
abundance: once
d_gene: .
j_gene: TRBJ1-4

CDR3aa: CASSWRGPPNYGYTF
CDR3nt: TGTGCCAGTTCCTGGCGGGGCCCTCCTAACTATGGCTACACCTTC
v_gene: TRBV19
len: 15
abundance: .
d_gene: .
j_gene: TRBJ1-2

CDR3aa: CASSFSPWSSLGNEQFF
CDR3nt: TGTGCCAGCAGCTTTTCTCCGTGGTCTAGCCTGGGCAATGAGCAGTTCTTC
v_gene: TRBV11-3
len: 17
abundance: .
d_gene: .
j_gene: TRBJ2-1

CDR3aa: CASSLTGFVDTYSGYTF
CDR3nt: TGCGCCAGCAGCTTGACAGGGTTCGTCGATACTTATTCGGGCTACACCTTC
v_gene: TRBV5-1
len: 17
abundance: .
d_gene: .
j_gene: TRBJ1-2

CDR3aa: CASSVDPLPDTGELFF
CDR3nt: TGTGCCAGCAGCGTAGATCCCCTCCCCGACACCGGGGAGCTGTTTTTT
v_gene: TRBV9
len: 16
abundance: .
d_gene: .
j_gene: TRBJ2-2

CDR3aa: CASSLEASGPVGTGELFF
CDR3nt: TGCGCCAGCAGCTTGGAAGCTAGCGGGCCGGTGGGTACCGGGGAGCTGTTTTTT
v_gene: TRBV5-1
len: 18
abundance: .
d_gene: TRBD2
j_gene: TRBJ2-2

CDR3aa: CASSLNGFSSGSGQYF
CDR3nt: TGTGCCAGCAGCTTAAATGGGTTCTCTAGCGGGAGCGGGCAGTACTTC
v_gene: TRBV7-2
len: 16
abundance: .
d_gene: TRBD2
j_gene: TRBJ2-7

CDR3aa: CASSLSQSYEQYF
CDR3nt: TGTGCCAGCAGCTTATCCCAGTCCTACGAGCAGTACTTC
v_gene: TRBV11-2
len: 13
abundance: .
d_gene: .
j_gene: TRBJ2-7

CDR3aa: CAKHDRGPFNEQFF
CDR3nt: TGTGCCAAACATGACAGGGGGCCTTTCAATGAGCAGTTCTTC
v_gene: TRBV30
len: 14
abundance: .
d_gene: TRBD1
j_gene: TRBJ2-1

CDR3aa: CASSQVSGTYNSPLHF
CDR3nt: TGTGCCAGCAGCCAAGTATCGGGGACCTATAATTCACCCCTCCACTTT
v_gene: TRBV3-1/TRBV3-2
len: 16
abundance: .
d_gene: .
j_gene: TRBJ1-6

CDR3aa: CATSRRWGLAGQETQYF
CDR3nt: TGTGCCACCAGCAGACGATGGGGACTAGCGGGGCAAGAGACCCAGTACTTC
v_gene: TRBV15
len: 17
abundance: .
d_gene: TRBD2
j_gene: TRBJ2-5